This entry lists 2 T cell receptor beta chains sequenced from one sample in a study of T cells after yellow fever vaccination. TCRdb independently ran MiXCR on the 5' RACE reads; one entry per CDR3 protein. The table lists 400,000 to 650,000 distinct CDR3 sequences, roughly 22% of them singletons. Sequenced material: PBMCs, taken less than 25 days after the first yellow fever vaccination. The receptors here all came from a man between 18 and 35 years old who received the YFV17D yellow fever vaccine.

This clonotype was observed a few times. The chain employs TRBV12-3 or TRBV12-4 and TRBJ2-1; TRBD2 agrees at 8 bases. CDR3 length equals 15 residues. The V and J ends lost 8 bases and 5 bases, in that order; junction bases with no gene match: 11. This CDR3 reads CASVFGLAGDNEQFF. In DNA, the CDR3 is TGTGCCAGCGTATTTGGACTAGCTGGCGACAATGAGCAGTTCTTC.

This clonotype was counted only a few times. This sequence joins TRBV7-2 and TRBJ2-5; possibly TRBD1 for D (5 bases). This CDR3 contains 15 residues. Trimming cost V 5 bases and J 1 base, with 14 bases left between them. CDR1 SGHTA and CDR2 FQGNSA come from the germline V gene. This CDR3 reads CASSPEGAFQETQYF. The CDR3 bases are TGTGCCAGCAGCCCCGAAGGGGCGTTCCAAGAGACCCAGTACTTC.